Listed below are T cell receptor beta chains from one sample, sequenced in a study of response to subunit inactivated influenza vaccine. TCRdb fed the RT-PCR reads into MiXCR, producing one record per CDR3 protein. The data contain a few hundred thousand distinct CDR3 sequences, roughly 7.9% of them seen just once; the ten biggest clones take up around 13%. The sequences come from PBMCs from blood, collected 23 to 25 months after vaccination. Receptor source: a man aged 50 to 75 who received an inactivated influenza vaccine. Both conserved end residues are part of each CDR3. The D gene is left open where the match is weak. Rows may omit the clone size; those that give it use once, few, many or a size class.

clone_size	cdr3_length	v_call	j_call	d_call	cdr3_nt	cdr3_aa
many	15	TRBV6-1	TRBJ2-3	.	TGTGCCCATTCAGGTCCGCGCGGGGAGGTAGATACGCAGTATTTT	CAHSGPRGEVDTQYF
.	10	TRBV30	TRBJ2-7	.	TGTGCCTGGAGTGTTCACGAGCAGTACTTC	CAWSVHEQYF
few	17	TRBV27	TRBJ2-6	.	TGTGCCAGCAGTTTCTTACTTCGGAGCTCTGGGGCCAACGTCCTGACTTTC	CASSFLLRSSGANVLTF
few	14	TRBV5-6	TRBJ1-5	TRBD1	TGTGCCAGCAGCTGGGGACAGGGCGATCAGCCCCAGCATTTT	CASSWGQGDQPQHF
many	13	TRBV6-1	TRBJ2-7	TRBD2	TGTGCCAGCAGCCGGACTAGCGGTTACGAGCAGTACTTC	CASSRTSGYEQYF
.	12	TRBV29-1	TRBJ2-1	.	TGCAGCGTTGAATGGGGTCTTAATGAGCAGTTCTTC	CSVEWGLNEQFF
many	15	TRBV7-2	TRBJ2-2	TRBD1	TGTGCCAGCAGCGCACAGGGGGCTTACACCGGGGAGCTGTTTTTT	CASSAQGAYTGELFF
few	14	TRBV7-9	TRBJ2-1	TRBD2	TGTGCCAGCAGCTTGAGCGGGAGGGCCTCTGAGCAGTTCTTC	CASSLSGRASEQFF
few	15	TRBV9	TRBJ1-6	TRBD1	TGTGCCAGCAGCCTGGGGACAGGTTTCAATTCACCCCTCCACTTT	CASSLGTGFNSPLHF
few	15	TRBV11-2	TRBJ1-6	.	TGTGCCAGCAGCTTCCGGGGGCAAGTCAATTCACCCCTCCACTTT	CASSFRGQVNSPLHF
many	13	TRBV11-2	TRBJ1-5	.	TGTGCCAGCAGCTTAGAGGTAGATCAGCCCCAGCATTTT	CASSLEVDQPQHF
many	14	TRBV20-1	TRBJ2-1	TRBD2	TGCAGTGCTGCTAGCGGGAGGGCCTACAATGAGCAGTTCTTC	CSAASGRAYNEQFF
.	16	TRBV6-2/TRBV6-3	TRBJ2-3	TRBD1	TGTGCCAGCAGTTACGGGGACAGGGTACTCACAGATACGCAGTATTTT	CASSYGDRVLTDTQYF
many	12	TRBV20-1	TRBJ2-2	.	TGCAGTGCTAGTTCGGGGGCAGCGGAGCTGTTTTTT	CSASSGAAELFF
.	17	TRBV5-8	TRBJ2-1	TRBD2	TGTGCCAGCAGCTTGTGGGTTGGCGGGAGGGCCTTTGATGAGCAGTTCTTC	CASSLWVGGRAFDEQFF
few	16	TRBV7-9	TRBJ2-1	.	TGTGCCAGCAGCTTGGGTGGGGGGCACTCCTACAATGAGCAGTTCTTC	CASSLGGGHSYNEQFF
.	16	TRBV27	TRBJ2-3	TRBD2	TGTGCCAGCAGTTTCCAAACTAGCGGGGGCACAGATACGCAGTATTTT	CASSFQTSGGTDTQYF
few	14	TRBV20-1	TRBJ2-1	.	TGCAGTGCTCCCGACTCGCTACTCGGCAATGAGCAGTTCTTC	CSAPDSLLGNEQFF
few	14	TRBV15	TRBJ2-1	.	TGTGCCACCAGCAGAGTGGACTCAGGAAATGAGCAGTTCTTC	CATSRVDSGNEQFF
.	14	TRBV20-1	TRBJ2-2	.	TGCAGTGCTAGAGGACCCCTGAACACCGGGGAGCTGTTTTTT	CSARGPLNTGELFF
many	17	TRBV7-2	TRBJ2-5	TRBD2	TGTGCCAGCAGCAGAATGACTAGCGGGGGGGCATTCGGGACCCAGTACTTC	CASSRMTSGGAFGTQYF
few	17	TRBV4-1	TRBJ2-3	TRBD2	TGCGCCAGCAGCCGGCTCCTTAGCGGGGCAAGCACAGATACGCAGTATTTT	CASSRLLSGASTDTQYF
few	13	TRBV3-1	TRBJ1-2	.	TGTGCCAGCAGCCAAGTTTACGGTTTGGGCTACACCTTC	CASSQVYGLGYTF
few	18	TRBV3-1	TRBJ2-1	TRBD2	TGTGCCAGCAGCCAAGATTTTTGGACTAGCGGGGGGGTTGATGAGCAGTTCTTC	CASSQDFWTSGGVDEQFF
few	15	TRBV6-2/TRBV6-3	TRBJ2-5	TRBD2	TGTGCCAGCCAAGGCGGGGGGCGTAGCCGAGAGACCCAGTACTTC	CASQGGGRSRETQYF